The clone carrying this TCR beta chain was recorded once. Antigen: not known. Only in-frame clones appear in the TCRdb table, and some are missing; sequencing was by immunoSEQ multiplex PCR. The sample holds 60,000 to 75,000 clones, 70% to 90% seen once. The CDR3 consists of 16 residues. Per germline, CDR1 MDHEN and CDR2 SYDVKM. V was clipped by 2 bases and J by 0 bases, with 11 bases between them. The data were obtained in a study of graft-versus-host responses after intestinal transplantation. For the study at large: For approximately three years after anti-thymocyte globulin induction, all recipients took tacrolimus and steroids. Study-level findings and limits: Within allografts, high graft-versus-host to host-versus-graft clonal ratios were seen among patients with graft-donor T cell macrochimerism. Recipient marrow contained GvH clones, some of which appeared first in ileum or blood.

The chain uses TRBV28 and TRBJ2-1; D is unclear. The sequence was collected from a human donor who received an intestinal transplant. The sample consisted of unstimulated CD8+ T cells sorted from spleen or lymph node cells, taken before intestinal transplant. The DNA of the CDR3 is TGTGCCAGCAGTTTACTCCTGGGCTTCTCCTACAATGAGCAGTTCTTC. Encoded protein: CASSLLLGFSYNEQFF.